These 20 T cell receptor beta chains were sequenced from one sample in a study of T cell changes during pregnancy in multiple sclerosis. The method was immunoSEQ multiplex PCR; TCRdb's version includes in-frame clones alone and lacks a portion of them. The repertoire holds around 57,000 clones, 89% seen once, with roughly 2.5% in the top ten. Source: peripheral blood, taken in the first trimester of pregnancy. The receptors here all came from a female donor with multiple sclerosis, enrolled in a pregnancy study.

The rearrangement uses TRBV5-1 and TRBJ2-7, with 7 bases lining up with TRBD1. Germline CDR1 reads SGHRS; CDR2 reads YFSETQ. J gave up 0 bases and V 5 bases, and 5 bases lay outside the gene matches. The CDR3 totals 14 residues. The CDR3 nucleotides read TGCGCCAGCAGAAAAACAGGGGACTCCTACGAGCAGTACTTC. Translating it yields CASRKTGDSYEQYF.

The chain employs TRBV6-1 and TRBJ2-7; unclear D gene. The CDR3 is 13 residues long. Trimming pared 7 bases from V and 3 bases from J, leaving 13 bases between. CDR1 MNHNS and CDR2 SASEGT come from the germline V gene. CDR3 loop: CASTVDTYYEQYF. CDR3 nucleotides: TGTGCCAGCACAGTTGACACTTACTACGAGCAGTACTTC.

The chain couples TRBV7-2 to TRBJ2-5; TRBD2 aligns across 9 bases. After removal of 5 bases from V and 5 bases from J, the junction contained 12 bases not matched to a gene. The CDR3 covers 16 residues. Germline V lookup: CDR1 SGHTA, CDR2 FQGNSA. The CDR3 DNA reads as TGTGCCAGCAGCCCGACGCTAAGCGGGGGGTTGGAGACCCAGTACTTC. Protein sequence: CASSPTLSGGLETQYF.

V and J are TRBV4-3 and TRBJ2-7, with 7 bases identical to TRBD2. The V segment lost 0 bases and the J segment 3 bases; nucleotides outside the gene matches: 5. Germline V gene lookup returns CDR1 LGHNA and CDR2 YSLEER. This CDR3 is 15 amino acids long. The CDR3 DNA follows: TGCGCCAGCAGCCAAGATACGGGACTACTCTACGAGCAGTACTTC. The encoded protein is CASSQDTGLLYEQYF.

The chain has TRBV7-2 and TRBJ1-2; D gene unclear. The CDR3 loop spans 14 amino acids. V was trimmed by 4 bases and J by 6 bases, leaving 15 bases between them. The germline CDR1 and CDR2 sequences are SGHTA and FQGNSA. The CDR3 spells CASSSKRVLDGYTF. Here the CDR3 DNA reads TGTGCCAGCAGCTCTAAGCGTGTGTTGGATGGCTACACCTTC.

The V and J genes are TRBV6-1 and TRBJ1-5, with no clear D. The germline V gene has CDR1 MNHNS and CDR2 SASEGT. V lost 2 bases and J 9 bases, leaving 5 bases between the germline ends. The CDR3 covers 11 residues. CDR3 loop: CASSEIGPQHF. For the CDR3, the DNA is TGTGCCAGCAGTGAAATCGGGCCCCAGCATTTT.

The genes are TRBV6-1 and TRBJ2-3; D may be TRBD2 (5 bases). V was pared by 2 bases and J by 4 bases, with 10 bases between. Germline V gene lookup returns CDR1 MNHNS and CDR2 SASEGT. This CDR3 has 14 amino acids. CDR3 in amino acids: CASSESSGSDTQYF. CDR3 in DNA: TGTGCCAGCAGTGAATCAAGCGGATCAGATACGCAGTATTTT.

This clone appeared once. The V call is TRBV30, the J call TRBJ1-6, with TRBD1 identical over 7 bases. V gave up 2 bases and J gave up 6 bases; unmatched junction bases: 4. CDR1 is GTSNPN and CDR2 is SVGIG in the germline V gene (reference sequence). The CDR3 extends over 14 amino acids. CDR3: CAWSSHRGNSPLHF. CDR3 sequence (DNA): TGTGCCTGGAGTTCCCACAGGGGTAATTCACCCCTCCACTTT.

The chain employs TRBV25-1 and TRBJ1-1; TRBD1 matches at 9 bases. The ends lost 6 bases at V and 4 bases at J; junction bases unmatched: 9. This CDR3 has 15 residues. Germline V lookup: CDR1 MGHDK, CDR2 SYGVNS. The CDR3 DNA is TGTGCCAGCAGGGGGGGGACAGGGTGGGGCACTGAAGCTTTCTTT. Translation gives CASRGGTGWGTEAFF.

The chain carries TRBV27 and TRBJ2-7; D is unresolved. CDR1 is MNHEY, CDR2 SMNVEV, per germline (reference sequence). V was trimmed by 5 bases and J by 5 bases, leaving 10 bases between them. The CDR3 is made up of 12 amino acids. In nucleotides, the CDR3 is TGTGCCAGCAGTCCGAACATCGACGAGCAGTACTTC. This codes for CASSPNIDEQYF.

The chain joins TRBV19 to TRBJ1-5; no reliable D call. The CDR3 is 15 amino acids. The germline V gene encodes CDR1 LNHDA and CDR2 SQIVND (reference sequence). Trimming removed 2 bases from V and 4 bases from J, with 12 bases in between. The DNA of the CDR3 is TGTGCCAGTAGTATAATTCCGGGGAGGAATCAGCCCCAGCATTTT. This codes for CASSIIPGRNQPQHF.

The chain links TRBV4-2 to TRBJ2-5; TRBD2 matches 7 bases. The CDR3 extends over 15 amino acids. CDR1 and CDR2 from the germline V gene are LGHNA and YNFKEQ. V lost 0 bases and J lost 3; bases outside the gene matches: 4. This CDR3 is CASSQDPSGEETQYF. Here the CDR3 DNA reads TGTGCCAGCAGCCAAGACCCCAGCGGGGAAGAGACCCAGTACTTC.

This chain links TRBV11-2 with TRBJ1-1; D perhaps matches TRBD1 (6 bases). V shed 5 bases and J shed 2 bases, with 15 bases lying between them. The CDR3 runs to 15 residues. Germline lookup yields CDR1 SGHAT and CDR2 FQNNGV. As DNA, the CDR3 is TGTGCCAGCAGCGCTCCATCCAGGGGAAACACTGAAGCTTTCTTT. Protein: CASSAPSRGNTEAFF.

The V and J genes are TRBV20-1 and TRBJ2-1; perhaps TRBD2 as D (5 bases). Germline V gives CDR1 DFQATT, CDR2 SNEGSKA (reference sequence). This CDR3 spans 9 amino acids. The V gene lost 6 bases and the J gene lost 10 bases, with 7 bases spanning the gap. The CDR3 protein is CSAGKEQFF. The CDR3 DNA reads TGCAGTGCCGGGAAGGAGCAGTTCTTC.

Many counts were recorded for this clone. This chain connects TRBV5-1 to TRBJ1-2; 7 bases fit TRBD1. V was pared by 4 bases and J by 7 bases, with 10 bases of the junction left unmatched. CDR1 SGHRS and CDR2 YFSETQ come from the germline V gene. This CDR3 spans 14 amino acids. CDR3 protein: CASSPGQFRSGYTF. CDR3 DNA sequence: TGCGCCAGCAGCCCGGGACAGTTTAGAAGTGGCTACACCTTC.

This chain links TRBV6-1 with TRBJ1-5; TRBD1 aligns across 7 bases. Germline loops: CDR1 MNHNS, CDR2 SASEGT. The CDR3 length is 16 residues. J lost 2 bases, V lost 1 base, and 5 bases had no gene match. Written as DNA, the CDR3 is TGTGCCAGCAGTGAAGGACAGGGCCCGGGCAATCAGCCCCAGCATTTT. It encodes CASSEGQGPGNQPQHF.

The chain recombines TRBV4-2 with TRBJ2-1, with D possibly being TRBD1 (6 bases). The CDR3 is made up of 21 amino acids. Germline assignment: CDR1 LGHNA and CDR2 YNFKEQ. V lost 0 bases and J lost 9, with 33 bases in between. This chain's CDR3 is CASSQDPFVLTRRQALREQFF. In nucleotides, the CDR3 is TGTGCCAGCAGCCAAGATCCCTTCGTCTTAACCCGCCGACAGGCACTCCGTGAGCAGTTCTTC.

V and J are TRBV2 and TRBJ1-1; TRBD1 is a possible D gene (6 bases). CDR3 size: 15 residues. V lost 3 bases and J lost 1, with 12 bases in between. The V gene's germline CDR1 is SNHLY and CDR2 FYNNEI. CDR3 bases: TGTGCCAGCAGTGAGTGGGGGGGGCAGAACACTGAAGCTTTCTTT. Translating gives CASSEWGGQNTEAFF.

The rearrangement links TRBV19 to TRBJ2-2, with TRBD1 matching over 10 bases. Germline CDR1 and CDR2: LNHDA and SQIVND (reference sequence). CDR3 size: 16 residues. V shed 7 bases and J 4 bases; nucleotides not matched to a gene: 9. For the CDR3, the DNA is TGTGCCAGTATCTCAATCGACAGGGGGCTCACCGGGGAGCTGTTTTTT. It yields the protein CASISIDRGLTGELFF. The full variable domain, completed using reference TRBV19 and TRBJ2-2, is DGGITQSPKYLFRKEGQNVTLSCEQNLNHDAMYWYRQDPGQGLRLIYYSQIVNDFQKGDIAEGYSVSREKKESFPLTVTSAQKNPTAFYLCASISIDRGLTGELFFGEGSRLTVL.

Only one count was recorded for this clone. The V gene is TRBV18, the J gene TRBJ1-3, with D perhaps TRBD1 (6 bases). V lost 0 bases and J lost 0, with 12 bases in between. The CDR3 has 17 residues. Germline CDR1 reads KGHSH; CDR2 reads LQKENI. The CDR3 loop reads CASSPPLTGVSGNTIYF. CDR3 DNA sequence: TGTGCCAGCTCACCACCGTTGACAGGCGTCTCTGGAAACACCATATATTTT.